This T cell receptor (beta chain) was sequenced in a study of blood T cell repertoires in COVID-19. Overall study context: The United States, Italy and Spain provided the acute and convalescent COVID-19 samples. Sample material is recorded as cDNA or gDNA derived from T cells, B-cell-depleted T cells, or PBMCs.

Authors' methods: Reference gene primer amplification gave estimated nucleated cell counts. Repertoires were generated with immunoSEQ multiplex PCR, while TCRdb's copy carries only in-frame clones and drops some. V, J and clone size derive from that table, while D and trimming were established from the DNA sequence. The sample lists tens of thousands of clones; approximately 80% were seen once. This clone was counted once. Patients from Seattle were sampled longitudinally, starting during active infection. Sequencing input: peripheral blood. The clonotype was recovered from a man in his 70s with COVID-19, enrolled during active disease.

CDR3 sequence (DNA): TGTGCCATCAGGTTCATGCGGGAGCCTGGGGATACGCAGTATTTT. Protein product: CAIRFMREPGDTQYF. The V call is TRBV10-3, the J call TRBJ2-3, with TRBD2 matching over 7 bases. V was clipped by 6 bases and J by 6 bases; unmatched bases: 12. Germline loops: CDR1 ENHRY, CDR2 SYGVKD. The CDR3 is made up of 15 amino acids.